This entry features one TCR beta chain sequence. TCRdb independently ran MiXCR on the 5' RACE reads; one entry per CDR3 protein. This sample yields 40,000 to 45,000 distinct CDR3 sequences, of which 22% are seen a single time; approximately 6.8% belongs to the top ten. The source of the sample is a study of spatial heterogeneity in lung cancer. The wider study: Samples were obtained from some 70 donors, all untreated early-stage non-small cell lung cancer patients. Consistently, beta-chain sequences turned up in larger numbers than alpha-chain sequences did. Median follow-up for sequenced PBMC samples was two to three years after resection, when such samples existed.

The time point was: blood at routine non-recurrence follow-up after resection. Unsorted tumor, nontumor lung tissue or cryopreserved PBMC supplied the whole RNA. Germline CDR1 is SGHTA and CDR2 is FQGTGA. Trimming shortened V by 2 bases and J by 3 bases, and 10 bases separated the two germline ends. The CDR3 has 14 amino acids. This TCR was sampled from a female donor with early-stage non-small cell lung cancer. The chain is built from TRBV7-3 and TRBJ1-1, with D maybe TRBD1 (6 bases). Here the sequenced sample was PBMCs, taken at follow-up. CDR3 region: CASSLYGGDTEAFF. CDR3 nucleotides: TGTGCCAGCAGCTTATACGGGGGCGACACTGAAGCTTTCTTT.